Below are 19 T cell receptor beta chains sequenced from a single sample in a study of T cells in Graves' hyperthyroidism and ophthalmopathy. The CDR3 regions of TCR beta were amplified from RNA transcripts. HTBI primers were the set used in a first-round RT-PCR of the TCR CDR3. MiXCR, applied by TCRdb to the multiplex PCR reads, yields one record per CDR3 protein. This sample has about 400,000 distinct CDR3 sequences; more than 13% occur once, and the top ten carry approximately 32%. The specimen was blood. These receptors came from a woman aged 25 to 39 with Graves' hyperthyroidism.

The table lists this clonotype with a few counts. This chain uses TRBV4-1 with TRBJ1-2, with D possibly TRBD1 on 5 matching bases. Germline CDR1 MGHRA, CDR2 YSYEKL. V lost 2 bases to trimming and J lost 8 bases, with 18 bases between them. The CDR3 runs to 15 residues. The CDR3 here is CASSQYRDAHQGYTF. DNA for the CDR3: TGCGCCAGCAGCCAATACCGGGACGCACACCAAGGCTACACCTTC.

In the case of this clonotype: A much larger clone is a single base away; this may be a read error. The V call is TRBV10-2, the J call TRBJ1-5; D remains ambiguous. The CDR3 spans 13 residues. Germline CDR1 reads WSHSY; CDR2 reads SAAADI. V lost 6 bases, J lost 0 bases, and 6 bases lay in between. The CDR3 loop is CASRGYSNQPQHF. Here the CDR3 DNA reads TGCGCCAGCAGAGGCTATAGCAATCAGCCCCAGCATTTT.

The rearrangement joins TRBV4-1 to TRBJ1-5; tentatively, D is TRBD1 (6 bases). There are 13 residues in the CDR3. Between the trimmed V and J ends, which lost 2 bases and 4 bases, there was a span of 6 bases. CDR1 and CDR2 from the germline V gene are MGHRA and YSYEKL. CDR3 bases: TGCGCCAGCAGCCAAACAGGGAATCAGCCCCAGCATTTT. Its protein is CASSQTGNQPQHF.

CDR3 residues: CASTIQGAGGTEAFF. CDR3 in DNA: TGTGCCAGCACTATACAGGGGGCAGGGGGGACTGAAGCTTTCTTT. V is TRBV6-1 and J is TRBJ1-1, with TRBD1 matching over 9 bases. The CDR3 consists of 15 residues. Germline V gene lookup returns CDR1 MNHNS and CDR2 SASEGT. Trimming at V came to 7 bases and at J to 5 bases, leaving 11 bases not matched to a gene.

The J gene is TRBJ2-7, the V gene TRBV18; D perhaps matches TRBD1 (7 bases). CDR3 length: 14 amino acids. Germline V CDR1 and CDR2: KGHSH, LQKENI. Trimming pared 6 bases from V and 7 bases from J, leaving 19 bases between. The CDR3 DNA reads TGTGCCAGCTCGGGGGGACAGAGGGGCGTGGAGCAGTACTTC. As protein: CASSGGQRGVEQYF.

The chain employs TRBV28 and TRBJ1-2; tentative D call: TRBD1 (6 bases). V was trimmed by 5 bases and J by 4 bases, leaving 17 bases between them. The CDR3 length is 15 residues. CDR1 and CDR2 from the germline V gene are MDHEN and SYDVKM. The CDR3 DNA is TGTGCCAGCAGTACCGGGACACTGGGAGCCTATGGCTACACCTTC. This translates into CASSTGTLGAYGYTF.

This clonotype was found many times. The chain has TRBV20-1 and TRBJ2-1; 7 positions match TRBD2. Germline values: CDR1 DFQATT, CDR2 SNEGSKA (reference sequence). This CDR3 has 16 amino acids. V lost 2 bases to trimming and J lost 0 bases; unmatched junction nucleotides: 7. In DNA, the CDR3 is TGCAGTGCTAGACACATAGCGGGCAGCTCCTACAATGAGCAGTTCTTC. Protein product: CSARHIAGSSYNEQFF.

This clonotype has a handful of counts. The chain links TRBV7-9 to TRBJ1-1; D might be TRBD1 (5 bases). Per germline, CDR1 SEHNR and CDR2 FQNEAQ (reference sequence). The germline V and J ends were trimmed by 1 base and 2 bases, with 11 bases remaining between them. The CDR3 spans 15 residues. The CDR3 DNA sequence: TGTGCCAGCAGCTTAGAAAGAGGGGCCAACACTGAAGCTTTCTTT. Translated, it gives CASSLERGANTEAFF.

The CDR3 bases are TGTGCCAGCAGCCCGGGCCCAAGCAATCAGCCCCAGCATTTT. Translated: CASSPGPSNQPQHF. This chain links TRBV7-9 with TRBJ1-5, with D hard to call. Germline V gene sequence: CDR1 SEHNR, CDR2 FQNEAQ (reference sequence). The CDR3 covers 14 residues. V lost 5 bases to trimming and J lost 1 base, with 9 bases between them.

This clonotype was counted many times. The chain uses TRBV2 and TRBJ2-5; 8 positions match TRBD2. This CDR3 contains 12 residues. With V trimmed by 3 bases and J by 9 bases, 3 bases remained unmatched. Germline loops: CDR1 SNHLY, CDR2 FYNNEI. CDR3 sequence: CASSETSEAQYF. For the CDR3, the DNA is TGTGCCAGCAGTGAGACTAGCGAGGCCCAGTACTTC.

This clonotype was seen a handful of times. The gene calls are TRBV24-1 and TRBJ2-1; the D is unclear. Trimming removed 2 bases from V and 1 base from J, with 8 bases in between. This CDR3 has 15 amino acids. Germline-derived CDR1 and CDR2 are KGHDR and SFDVKD. The CDR3 is CATSDSVYSYNEQFF. The DNA of the CDR3 is TGTGCCACCAGTGATTCCGTCTATTCCTACAATGAGCAGTTCTTC.

This clonotype occurred many times. CDR3 DNA: TGTGCCAGCAGCTCGGATATAGCGGGGTCCCTCTACAATGAGCAGTTCTTC. Its translation is CASSSDIAGSLYNEQFF. The rearrangement links TRBV7-9 to TRBJ2-1; TRBD2 agrees at 8 bases. CDR1 is SEHNR, CDR2 FQNEAQ, per germline (reference sequence). The length of the CDR3 is 17 residues. Unmatched junction bases numbered 11, after V lost 4 bases and J lost 3 bases.

Ten or more counts support this clonotype. The rearrangement links TRBV6-1 to TRBJ1-2; 9 nucleotides agree with TRBD1. The CDR3 has 14 amino acids. V trimming: 6 bases; J trimming: 8 bases; junction bases outside the gene matches: 10. CDR1 MNHNS and CDR2 SASEGT come from the germline V gene. CDR3 nucleotides: TGTGCCAGCAGAGGACCCGGGACAGGGAGCGGCTACACCTTC. It specifies CASRGPGTGSGYTF.

This clonotype occurred many times. This chain links TRBV12-3 or TRBV12-4 with TRBJ2-2; D is unresolved. The length of the CDR3 is 13 residues. The V end was cut by 5 bases, the J end by 1 base, with 5 bases between. CDR3 nucleotide sequence: TGTGCCAGCAGTCCAGGGAACACCGGGGAGCTGTTTTTT. This codes for CASSPGNTGELFF.

With respect to this clonotype: A much bigger clone sits one base away, suggesting this may be a read error. The CDR3 DNA is TGTGCCAGCTCCCCAGGACAGAACTATAATTCACCCCTCCGCTTT. This codes for CASSPGQNYNSPLRF. The chain uses TRBV18 and TRBJ1-6; tentative D call: TRBD1 (6 bases). The CDR3 consists of 15 residues. Germline assignment: CDR1 KGHSH and CDR2 LQKENI. Full variable domain (rest looked up from reference TRBV18 and TRBJ1-6): NAGVMQNPRHLVRRRGQEARLRCSPMKGHSHVYWYRQLPEEGLKFMVYLQKENIIDESGMPKERFSAEFPKEGPSILRIQQVVRGDSAAYFCASSPGQNYNSPLRFGNGTRLTVT.

The V gene is TRBV5-1, the J gene TRBJ2-1, with 11 bases matching TRBD2. Germline lookup yields CDR1 SGHRS and CDR2 YFSETQ. V lost 4 bases, J lost 2 bases, and 5 bases stayed unmatched. This CDR3 is 16 amino acids long. CDR3 nucleotides: TGCGCCAGCAGCAACGGACTAGCGGGCGCCTACAATGAGCAGTTCTTC. Translation: CASSNGLAGAYNEQFF. Full variable domain (rest looked up from reference TRBV5-1 and TRBJ2-1): KAGVTQTPRYLIKTRGQQVTLSCSPISGHRSVSWYQQTPGQGLQFLFEYFSETQRNKGNFPGRFSGRQFSNSRSEMNVSTLELGDSALYLCASSNGLAGAYNEQFFGPGTRLTVL.

This clonotype appeared a few times. The rearrangement joins TRBV11-3 to TRBJ2-7, with 7 bases identical to TRBD2. With V trimmed by 5 bases and J by 6 bases, 7 bases remained unmatched. The CDR3 covers 13 residues. In germline, CDR1 is SGHNT, CDR2 YENEEA. This CDR3 reads CASSVGREGEQYF. CDR3 in DNA: TGTGCCAGCAGCGTGGGCAGGGAGGGCGAGCAGTACTTC.

This clonotype was observed a handful of times. The rearrangement links TRBV7-2 to TRBJ2-1, with 11 bases matching TRBD2. This CDR3 spans 17 amino acids. The germline CDR1 and CDR2 sequences are SGHTA and FQGNSA. After removal of 5 bases from V and 4 bases from J, the junction contained 10 bases not matched to a gene. CDR3 amino acids: CASSRRGTSGSYNEQFF. For the CDR3, the DNA is TGTGCCAGCAGCCGACGTGGGACTAGCGGCTCATACAATGAGCAGTTCTTC.

There are a few counts of this clonotype. This sequence joins TRBV7-2 and TRBJ1-4, with D hard to call. The CDR3 is 15 residues long. Trimming took 5 bases from V and 6 from J, leaving 16 bases between them. Germline CDR1 and CDR2: SGHTA and FQGNSA. This chain's CDR3 is CASSPLVGRDEKLFF. In DNA, the CDR3 is TGTGCCAGCAGCCCTCTGGTAGGGAGGGATGAAAAACTGTTTTTT.